This T cell receptor beta chain was retrieved from a study of blood T cell repertoires in COVID-19. Study background: Acute and convalescent COVID-19 specimens originated in the United States, Italy and Spain.

The germline V gene encodes CDR1 SGHRS and CDR2 YFSETQ. This CDR3 has 17 amino acids. With 4 bases clipped from V and 4 bases from J, the junction kept 8 bases outside the gene matches. Per the original data handling: Estimates of nucleated cell counts were drawn from the amplification of reference gene primers. Assay: immunoSEQ multiplex PCR; the TCRdb copy retains only in-frame clones and omits some. The V and J calls and clone size are taken from that table; D and trimming were inferred from the DNA. Of 120,000 to 150,000 clones in the sample, approximately 90% are singletons; the top ten hold around 8.6%.

The sequencing input was peripheral blood. The origin of this receptor is a woman between 45 and 60 years old with active or convalescent COVID-19. The chain uses TRBV5-1 and TRBJ2-2; 12 nucleotides agree with TRBD1. In DNA, the CDR3 is TGCGCCAGCAGCCCCAGGGACAGGGGGCGCGGCACCGGGGAGCTGTTTTTT. Its protein is CASSPRDRGRGTGELFF.